A single sample gave rise to the 7 T cell receptor beta chains below, sequenced in a study of neurological immune-mediated disorders. TCRdb independently ran MiXCR on the 5' RACE reads; one entry per CDR3 protein. Here the sample spans around 47,000 distinct CDR3 sequences, around a fifth being singletons. As for time point: technical triplicate 3. The sequenced sample consisted of PBMCs. These receptors originate from a man in his fifties or sixties with HTLV-1-associated myelopathy (HAM/TSP).

At least ten counts were recorded for this clonotype. V usage is TRBV5-1 and J usage is TRBJ2-2, with D perhaps matching TRBD2 (6 bases). The CDR3 has 15 amino acids. With 0 bases removed from V and 5 bases from J, the gap between germline ends came to 11 bases. Per germline, CDR1 SGHRS and CDR2 YFSETQ. CDR3 sequence (DNA): TGCGCCAGCAGCTTGGATGGCGGGGTGACCGGGGAGCTGTTTTTT. This sequence encodes CASSLDGGVTGELFF.

The rearrangement links TRBV4-1 to TRBJ2-1; maybe TRBD2 (6 bases). In germline, CDR1 is MGHRA, CDR2 YSYEKL. The V and J ends lost 0 bases and 13 bases respectively, with 13 bases between them. The length of the CDR3 is 13 residues. The CDR3 nucleotides are TGCGCCAGCAGCCAAGAAGAAGGAGGGTCCCAGTTCTTC. It encodes CASSQEEGGSQFF.

This clonotype has ten or more counts. This chain connects TRBV5-1 to TRBJ1-1, with a weak D call TRBD1 (5 bases). Germline V gene data show CDR1 as SGHRS and CDR2 as YFSETQ. The CDR3 has 15 residues. The V gene lost 0 bases and the J gene lost 1 base, with 10 bases spanning the gap. CDR3 sequence: CASSLAQGRNTEAFF. CDR3 in DNA: TGCGCCAGCAGCTTGGCCCAGGGCCGGAACACTGAAGCTTTCTTT.

As regards this clonotype: An end of the junction does not agree with germline; a read error may underlie this. CDR3 bases: TGTAGCGCCGGACATGGTTACGAGCTGTACTTC. Amino acid sequence: CSAGHGYELYF. This chain uses TRBV29-1 with TRBJ2-7, with D tentatively TRBD1 or TRBD2 (5 bases each). This CDR3 contains 11 residues. Germline V gene sequence: CDR1 SQVTM, CDR2 ANQGSEA.

Concerning this clonotype itself: Germline is not matched at one junction end, which may reflect a read error. The rearrangement uses TRBV6-6 and TRBJ2-3, with D possibly TRBD1 on 6 matching bases. CDR1 is MNHNY and CDR2 is SVGAGI in the germline V gene (reference sequence). The CDR3 totals 14 residues. The CDR3 spells CASTQTGCADTQYF. As DNA, the CDR3 is TGTGCCAGCACCCAGACAGGCTGTGCAGACACGCAGTATTTT.

This clonotype was detected ten times or more. The V and J genes are TRBV12-3 or TRBV12-4 and TRBJ2-1; D is unclear. The CDR3 consists of 13 residues. V lost 2 bases, J lost 15 bases, and 17 bases lay in between. The CDR3 here is CASSLHGPGIAFF. CDR3 DNA: TGTGCCAGCAGTTTACATGGGCCGGGTATTGCGTTCTTC.

The rearrangement joins TRBV10-3 to TRBJ2-1, with D perhaps matching TRBD1 (6 bases). Trimming shortened V by 2 bases and J by 5 bases, and 10 bases separated the two germline ends. This CDR3 spans 14 amino acids. The germline CDR1 and CDR2 sequences are ENHRY and SYGVKD. The CDR3 is CAISERGWDNEQFF. CDR3 DNA sequence: TGTGCCATCAGTGAGAGGGGGTGGGACAATGAGCAGTTCTTC.